This is a list of T cell receptor beta chains from one sample in a study of graft-versus-host responses after intestinal transplantation. The method was immunoSEQ multiplex PCR; TCRdb's version includes in-frame clones alone and lacks a portion of them. The sample has around 110,000 clones, about 92% seen once. Their antigens remain unidentified. Sequencing used unstimulated CD8+ T cells sorted from spleen or lymph node cells, obtained before transplant. All receptors derive from a human donor who was the organ donor for an intestinal transplant. Each CDR3 is given with its conserved first and last residue. D genes are given only for firm matches. Some rows have no size entry. The others give once, few or many, or a class for an expanded clone.

DNA | CDR3 | J | D | size | V
TGTGCCAGCAGCCCTGGTCTAGCCGGGGAGCTGTTTTTT | CASSPGLAGELFF | TRBJ2-2 | NA | NA | TRBV7-3
TGTGCCAGCAGTTCCGGGACAGCGGTCTACGGCTACACCTTC | CASSSGTAVYGYTF | TRBJ1-2 | TRBD1 | NA | TRBV6-5
TGCAGCGTGTCCCCAGGACTGCGGTTCTCTGGGGCCAACGTCCTGACTTTC | CSVSPGLRFSGANVLTF | TRBJ2-6 | NA | NA | TRBV29-1
TGTGCCAGCAGCTTAGTTACTGAGAGCTCCTACGAGCAGTACTTC | CASSLVTESSYEQYF | TRBJ2-7 | NA | NA | TRBV7-9
TGCGCCAGCAGCTTGGGGACTAGCGGGTCCCATGAGCAGTTCTTC | CASSLGTSGSHEQFF | TRBJ2-1 | TRBD2 | NA | TRBV5-1
TGTGCCAGCGGGCCGCGGACAGGGTACGAGCAGTACTTC | CASGPRTGYEQYF | TRBJ2-7 | TRBD1 | NA | TRBV6-5
TGTGCCAGTAAAGTGGGGCCCCAAGGGTATCAGCCCCAGCATTTT | CASKVGPQGYQPQHF | TRBJ1-5 | NA | NA | TRBV19
TGCGCCAGCAGCTTGGAGGGCAGGGTCGACGAGCAGTACTTC | CASSLEGRVDEQYF | TRBJ2-7 | NA | NA | TRBV5-1
TGTGCCAGCAGTTCGGACTTCCAAGAGACCCAGTACTTC | CASSSDFQETQYF | TRBJ2-5 | NA | NA | TRBV6-5
TGTGCCATCAGGAGCATGCTAGCGGGAGGGCCCCCAGATACGCAGTATTTT | CAIRSMLAGGPPDTQYF | TRBJ2-3 | TRBD2 | NA | TRBV10-3
TGTGCCTGGGGACTGAGCTCCTACGAGCAGTACTTC | CAWGLSSYEQYF | TRBJ2-7 | NA | once | TRBV30
TGTGCCAGCAGTTTATTCTTCGTGAAGAAAGATACGCAGTATTTT | CASSLFFVKKDTQYF | TRBJ2-3 | NA | NA | TRBV28
TGTGCCAGCAGCTTAGGTTCTTCTGGGGGGGCCACCTACGAGCAGTACTTC | CASSLGSSGGATYEQYF | TRBJ2-7 | NA | NA | TRBV7-2
TGTGCCAGCAGCTTGTCTAGCGGGAGTACCGGGGAGCTGTTTTTT | CASSLSSGSTGELFF | TRBJ2-2 | TRBD2 | NA | TRBV5-5
TGTGCCAGCAGCCGAGTTAGGGGGGCACAGACTGAAGCTTTCTTT | CASSRVRGAQTEAFF | TRBJ1-1 | NA | NA | TRBV7-2
TGTGCCGGCAGCTCACTAGCGGGACGAAACGAGCAGTACTTC | CAGSSLAGRNEQYF | TRBJ2-7 | TRBD2 | once | TRBV11-2
TGTGCCACCAGCAGAGAGAGGGAACTCACAGATACGCAGTATTTT | CATSRERELTDTQYF | TRBJ2-3 | NA | NA | TRBV15
TGCGCCAGCATGCGGGACTCTAACTCTGGGGCCAACGTCCTGACTTTC | CASMRDSNSGANVLTF | TRBJ2-6 | NA | NA | TRBV10-2
TGTGCCAGCAGTGAGGGGATCTACAATGAGCAGTTCTTC | CASSEGIYNEQFF | TRBJ2-1 | NA | NA | TRBV2
TGTGCCAGCAGCCCATCTACTAGCGGAATCACAGATACGCAGTATTTT | CASSPSTSGITDTQYF | TRBJ2-3 | TRBD2 | NA | TRBV27
TGTGCCAGCAGCCCCCGGCCCGACTACGAGCAGTACTTC | CASSPRPDYEQYF | TRBJ2-7 | NA | NA | TRBV6-6
TGCGCCAGCAGCCCCCGGACAGGGCTGAGCACAGATACGCAGTATTTT | CASSPRTGLSTDTQYF | TRBJ2-3 | TRBD1 | NA | TRBV4-3
TGTGCCAGCACCCCGACAGGTTTATACACTGAAGCTTTCTTT | CASTPTGLYTEAFF | TRBJ1-1 | NA | NA | TRBV28
TGTGCCAGCAGCTTAGGGGACAGGGAACGCGGGGAGCTGTTTTTT | CASSLGDRERGELFF | TRBJ2-2 | TRBD1 | NA | TRBV7-9
TGTGCCAGTAGTATAGCAGGGGGCCGTGAGCAGTTCTTC | CASSIAGGREQFF | TRBJ2-1 | TRBD1 | NA | TRBV19
TGTGCCAGCTCACCGCGGGGACAGGGGTACCAAGAGACCCAGTACTTC | CASSPRGQGYQETQYF | TRBJ2-5 | TRBD1 | NA | TRBV18